The TCR beta chain under discussion was sequenced for a study of cytomegalovirus exposure and HLA in healthy donors (dated by TCRdb to the late 2010s). Turning to the overall study: An earlier analysis of approximately 640 of the donors reported 276 Gb of sequence data and roughly 110 million unique TCR beta sequences from 150 million to 200 million T cells. HLA typing included class I and class II loci at four-digit resolution. Of the roughly 400 genotyped donors, less than 90% were placed in the genetic ancestry cluster associated with self-reported Caucasian donors. An earlier analysis of 450 to 750 of the donors used high-throughput TCR beta sequencing to judge whether each TCR beta V gene segment behaved as functional or pseudogenic. A later analysis re-analyzed previously published TCR beta repertoires from approximately 700 donors and added high-resolution HLA genotyping to study TCR occurrence patterns. An early release that covered about 600 HLA-typed donors contained approximately 300 gigabases of sequencing data and some 87 million unique TCR sequences. A later genetic analysis took genome-wide SNP genotypes for about 65% of the 666 donors and used that subset as a discovery cohort. In addition to the first cohort of 500 to 850 subjects, a separate validation cohort of approximately 130 different subjects was used. Every discovery cohort repertoire had been produced on one sequencing platform. High-throughput TCR immunosequencing, statistical association of individual TCRs with disease status, and machine learning were combined to predict cytomegalovirus infection status. Typing coverage differed by locus: A, B, C, DRB1 and DQB1 were typed in roughly 620-640 donors, DQA1 in about 510, DPA1 in 600 to 610, and DPB1 in 472. The aim of the study was to test whether cataloging public T cell receptors could identify signatures of past pathogen exposure. Donor age, sex, ethnicity and CMV serostatus were compiled together with the repertoire data. In the later analysis, no new phenotypic data were used to find candidate immune exposures; instead, reliance was placed on TCR beta sequences and their occurrence across donors. Among a few hundred genotyped donors of the cohort, an average of around 240,000 unique TCR beta nucleotide sequences were sequenced per donor, 15% to 20% of them non-productive. Because of strong linkage in the cohort, four or five DR-DQ haplotypes were treated as single units for association and clustering. The study used immunosequencing to profile the T cell repertoires of about 670 subjects and linked those repertoires to cytomegalovirus serostatus.

In total, roughly 670 healthy bone marrow donors made up the cohort. At the time of sampling, all cohort members were nominally healthy, though unrecorded immune exposures were likely present. The donor tested CMV seronegative, placing the donor among the 350 to 400 seronegative members of the cohort. Each donor provided a peripheral blood sample, and peripheral blood mononuclear cells were used for TCR beta sequencing. The Qiagen DNeasy Blood Extraction Kit was used to extract genomic DNA from the blood cell samples. The library was produced with the immunoSEQ multiplex PCR assay. For the multiplex PCR, a mixture combining 60 forward primers for TCR Vbeta segments and 13 reverse primers for TCR Jbeta segments was used. Amplification of the CDR3 region of rearranged TCR beta genes was performed with a multiplex PCR assay on genomic DNA. The Illumina HiSeq System was used to sequence the amplified TCR beta libraries as 87-base-pair reads. In the authors' own workflow: A later analysis counted about 80 million unique TCR beta chains across the 666 repertoires, and about 10 million of these chains were shared by at least two donors. A nearest-neighbor algorithm error-corrected the raw reads and collapsed the reads into unique sequences, merging closely related sequences to remove PCR and sequencing errors. CDR3 sequences were aligned to IMGT reference sequences to assign V, D and J gene segments. For a sequence to be retained, a match of at least six nucleotides was required to both a V gene segment and a J gene segment. A rearrangement counted as productive if the CDR3 had no stop codons and remained in frame with V and J, and every other rearrangement counted as non-productive. Following IMGT convention, CDR3 was defined as the stretch from the second conserved V-encoded cysteine up to the conserved J-encoded phenylalanine. Sequences without an unambiguous match to a single V gene segment were excluded from the earlier analysis of approximately 560 of the donors. In an earlier analysis of roughly 600 of the donors, a V segment was called functional when productive rearrangements were above 56.7%, and segregating when the standard deviation between donors exceeded 5%. To diagnose cytomegalovirus status from the catalog of TCR beta chain sequences, a statistical classification framework was built. A later analysis assigned V and J genes by comparing TCR nucleotide sequences with IMGT/GENE-DB human TR gene sequences. A later analysis assigned CDR3 sequences and most-parsimonious VDJ recombination scenarios with the TCRdist pipeline. In a later analysis, each TCR beta chain was defined by its CDR3 amino acid sequence together with its V-gene family, and reads lacking a unique V-gene family were excluded. A later analysis removed nearly 600 highly shared, low-generation-probability nucleotide sequences to deal with suspected cross-contamination and a sequencing artifact. A later analysis calculated a clonal expansion index for each public chain from normalized within-repertoire ranks of inferred template counts. A later analysis computed generation probabilities with a VDJ recombination model fitted to out-of-frame rearrangements, and checked the results against IGoR. A later analysis scored TCR-TCR, TCR-HLA and TCR-CMV co-occurrence with hypergeometric tests, applying a repertoire-size bias correction to TCR pairs. To estimate false discovery rates, a later analysis permuted the HLA or CMV assignments 20 times. In a later analysis, co-occurring TCRs were grouped using DBSCAN, with TCRdist sequence similarity added in when clustering inside HLA-allele-positive subsets. For co-occurrence clustering, repertoires with fewer than 30,000 or more than 120,000 public chains were excluded, along with roughly 5 repertoires with anomalous nucleotide sharing. As stored in TCRdb, this immuneACCESS dataset retains in-frame rearrangements with V and J assigned. A fraction of the clones does not appear; measured against another copy, unresolved V genes explain less than half of the discrepancy, and the remainder lacks a known reason. V, J and clone size reflect that table, while D and trimming were determined from the DNA. This sample lists approximately 290,000 clones; 75% to 90% were detected once. In total, the top ten clones hold about 0.3% of the sample.

For this clone: Its antigen has not been determined. No base quality information exists; no much larger clone differs at one position.

The CDR3 spans 15 residues, from the cysteine through the phenylalanine. CDR3 DNA is the only sequence kept; it has 45 bases, read in frame from the first base. Unmatched junction bases come to 3, with V trimmed by 0 bases and J by 2 bases. CDR1 and CDR2 were assigned from the germline V gene as SGHRS and YFSETQ. Broader findings and caveats from the paper: The sequencing pipeline was judged likely to have produced a cluster of highly shared sequence variants as a technical artifact. In a later analysis, HLA-associated TCR beta chains showed more clonal expansion and lower generation probabilities than non-associated chains that were equally common. In a later analysis, TCR association rates were found to vary across HLA loci, with the most associated TCRs seen for DRB1 alleles and the fewest for HLA-C alleles. Three of the identified cytomegalovirus-associated TCR beta chains were confirmed in vitro to be specific for cytomegalovirus antigens. Broadly in line with IMGT annotations, most TCR beta V segments showed up in productive rearrangements about 87% or about 30% of the time in an earlier analysis of several hundred of the donors. In a later analysis, around 17,000 TCR beta sequences were associated with specific HLA alleles at a false discovery rate of 0.05. A further reported finding was that TCR beta sequences accurately predicted the HLA-A and HLA-B alleles for most subjects in the first cohort. About 17 rarely observed V segments, including chromosome 9 orphons, were excluded from the earlier analysis of some 590 of the donors because counts were too low. Correlated functional status among segregating V segments might be attributable to linkage disequilibrium, but an unknown experimental factor could not be ruled out. A later analysis found that most CMV-associated TCR beta chains appeared HLA-restricted, with HLA associations seemingly driven largely by CMV exposure. In a later genetic analysis, a missense DCLRE1C variant was associated with V-gene and J-gene trimming of TCR beta chains, and the association was replicated in an independent cohort. Presence/absence analyses assumed roughly uniform sequencing depth across donors, an assumption that may not hold. When HLA alleles, especially DR and DQ, strongly co-occurred, TCR associations were difficult to assign to individual alleles. According to the authors, the approach could potentially be generalized to other disease states and immunological phenotypes. Some IMGT-functional V segments, including TRBV6-2 and TRBV6-3, could not be told apart with the 87-base-pair reads, so those segments were excluded. The classifier was reported to diagnose cytomegalovirus status with high specificity and sensitivity in both the original and validation cohorts. The cohort was sequenced for TCR beta chains only, and without alpha or paired-chain data the features that could be detected were limited. According to a later genetic analysis, donors in an Asian-associated ancestry cluster had fewer N-insertions in productive TCRs than the approximately 610-donor mean. Across donors, most TCR sequences were observed very rarely, whereas some public TCRs were present in many individuals. The only immune exposure information available for the cohort was CMV serostatus. Because HLA typing was unavailable for some donors at each locus, only the typed subset was used in association tests. According to a later analysis, parvovirus B19, influenza, CMV and Epstein-Barr virus appeared linked to several top co-occurrence clusters. The study gave a list of under 200 TCR beta chains associated with cytomegalovirus.

Sequenced: PBMCs. The chain links TRBV5-1 with TRBJ2-7; a stretch of 9 junction bases matches TRBD1. The source is a girl aged 2 to 10 in good health and CMV-seronegative. The CDR3 amino acid sequence is: CASSLGGQGTYEQYF. The nucleotides read TGCGCCAGCAGCTTGGGAGGACAGGGGACCTACGAGCAGTACTTC.